This T cell receptor beta chain was sequenced for a study of beta chain features in type 1 diabetes. The study's findings and limits: TCRB CDR3s from Type 1 diabetes patients were moderately but significantly shorter in all four CD4+ subsets.

Markers CD45RO/CCR7/CD25/CD127/CD95/CD27 served to sort CD4+ naive, central memory, regulatory and stem cell-like memory cells. Reverse transcription of all isolated RNA meant that expressed TCRB transcripts were sequenced. Naive, central memory and regulatory T cell samples yielded some 3.9 million reads on average. Libraries were prepared by immunoSEQ multiplex PCR; TCRdb keeps only in-frame clonotypes and omits some of them. The sample holds approximately 150,000 clones, roughly a tenth seen once. Turning to this clone: Its antigen is as yet unknown.

The sequenced sample consisted of naive CD4+ T cells from blood. The TCR comes from a man between 18 and 35 years old in good health.

The CDR3 region is CASSIGTVYEQYF. Here the CDR3 DNA reads TGTGCCAGTAGTATAGGGACAGTGTACGAGCAGTACTTC. V and J are TRBV19 and TRBJ2-7; a possible D gene is TRBD1 (6 bases). The CDR3 is 13 residues long. CDR1 LNHDA and CDR2 SQIVND come from the germline V gene (reference sequence). V lost 1 base to trimming and J lost 4 bases, with 8 bases between them.